One sample yielded the 25 T cell receptor beta chains listed below, sequenced in a study of cytomegalovirus exposure and HLA in healthy donors (dated by TCRdb to about 2017). Library preparation employed the immunoSEQ multiplex PCR assay. A mixture of 60 forward primers for TCR Vbeta segments and 13 reverse primers for TCR Jbeta segments was used in the multiplex PCR. This immuneACCESS table, as held by TCRdb, lists in-frame sequences with V and J called but not all clones. Of the missing ones, under half trace to an unresolved V gene in checked studies; the others have no known cause. In this sample the table shows 100,000 to 150,000 clones, around two thirds of which occur a single time. The ten biggest clones cover more than 4.5% of the sample. The sample was PBMCs. Receptors originate from a man between 60 and 70 years old in good health and CMV-seropositive.

The V and J genes are TRBV19 and TRBJ2-7; 10 nucleotides align to TRBD1. Germline CDR1 LNHDA, CDR2 SQIVND (reference sequence). The CDR3 runs to 17 residues. V shed 5 bases and J 4 bases; nucleotides not matched to a gene: 14. This CDR3 is CASSLSGTGTGVYEQYF. The DNA of the CDR3 is TGTGCCAGTAGTCTAAGCGGAACCGGGACAGGGGTGTACGAGCAGTACTTC.

The rearrangement uses TRBV7-9 and TRBJ2-2; D call uncertain. Germline CDR1 is SEHNR and CDR2 is FQNEAQ (reference sequence). V was pared by 1 base and J by 5 bases, with 11 bases between. This CDR3 spans 15 amino acids. CDR3 nucleotides: TGTGCCAGCAGCTTAGACGGTTCCGCAACCGGGGAGCTGTTTTTT. Its protein is CASSLDGSATGELFF.

This rearrangement joins TRBV10-3 to TRBJ2-7; 7 nucleotides align to TRBD2. The V gene's germline CDR1 is ENHRY and CDR2 SYGVKD. V was pared by 2 bases and J by 7 bases, with 14 bases of the junction left unmatched. The CDR3 totals 16 residues. As DNA, the CDR3 is TGTGCCATCAGTGAGCCTAATAGGGGAGGGACGGGGGAGCAGTACTTC. It yields the protein CAISEPNRGGTGEQYF.

The chain links TRBV7-9 to TRBJ2-7, with D uncertain. The CDR3 loop spans 13 amino acids. Germline loops: CDR1 SEHNR, CDR2 FQNEAQ (reference sequence). V was shortened by 3 bases and J by 6 bases, with 12 bases between the two germline ends. The CDR3 loop is CASSFNTAPEQYF. For the CDR3, the DNA is TGTGCCAGCAGCTTTAACACCGCCCCCGAGCAGTACTTC.

The V call is TRBV30, the J call TRBJ1-6, with TRBD1 matching over 9 bases. The CDR3 contains 12 residues. Germline V CDR1 and CDR2: GTSNPN, SVGIG (reference sequence). The J segment lost 9 bases and the V segment lost 7 bases, leaving 4 bases of the junction unmatched. Here the CDR3 DNA reads TGTGCCTTGGACAGGGGTAGTTCACCCCTCCACTTT. Its protein product is CALDRGSSPLHF.

This clone was counted between two and nine times. The V call is TRBV7-2, the J call TRBJ1-5; D gene unclear. Trimming pared 4 bases from V and 0 bases from J, leaving 10 bases between. Per germline, CDR1 SGHTA and CDR2 FQGNSA. This CDR3 contains 15 residues. The CDR3 nucleotides read TGTGCCAGCAGCTCGACATCGAATAGCAATCAGCCCCAGCATTTT. Encoded protein: CASSSTSNSNQPQHF.

CDR3 protein: CASTTSRLVGYTF. CDR3 coding DNA: TGTGCCAGCACCACTTCGAGGTTGGTCGGCTACACCTTC. The chain links TRBV6-5 to TRBJ1-2; D remains unclear. The germline V gene has CDR1 MNHEY and CDR2 SVGAGI. Trimming pared 7 bases from V and 8 bases from J, leaving 17 bases between. This CDR3 region has 13 residues.

The chain is built from TRBV5-1 and TRBJ2-1, with 11 nucleotides matching TRBD2. Germline lookup yields CDR1 SGHRS and CDR2 YFSETQ. This CDR3 is built from 14 residues. With 2 bases clipped from V and 10 bases from J, the junction kept 5 bases outside the gene matches. The CDR3: CASSLQLAGEEQFF. CDR3 sequence (DNA): TGCGCCAGCAGCTTACAACTAGCGGGGGAGGAGCAGTTCTTC.

The V call is TRBV5-1, the J call TRBJ2-3; D perhaps matches TRBD2 (7 bases). The CDR3 is 14 amino acids. The germline V gene has CDR1 SGHRS and CDR2 YFSETQ. Trimming took 4 bases from V and 5 from J, leaving 14 bases between them. The chain's CDR3 is CASSPREGGDTQYF. CDR3 coding DNA: TGCGCCAGCAGCCCGAGGGAGGGGGGAGATACGCAGTATTTT.

The chain links TRBV9 to TRBJ1-1; no definite D call. The V end was cut by 2 bases, the J end by 1 base, with 6 bases between. This CDR3 spans 13 amino acids. Looked up from germline, CDR1 is SGDLS and CDR2 is YYNGEE. The CDR3 region is CASSVNRNTEAFF. The DNA for the CDR3 is TGTGCCAGCAGCGTTAACAGGAACACTGAAGCTTTCTTT.

The rearrangement links TRBV7-8 to TRBJ1-1, with 8 bases lining up with TRBD1. Germline V CDR1 and CDR2: SGHVS, FQNEAQ. The V and J ends lost 7 bases and 3 bases, in that order; junction bases with no gene match: 16. There are 17 residues in the CDR3. The DNA of the CDR3 is TGTGCCAGCATCCCGTCGGTCCCACAGGGGGGGGACACTGAAGCTTTCTTT. The encoded protein is CASIPSVPQGGDTEAFF.

The rearrangement uses TRBV27 and TRBJ1-1; 8 nucleotides agree with TRBD1. The V gene's germline CDR1 is MNHEY and CDR2 SMNVEV (reference sequence). The CDR3 is 16 residues long. J was trimmed by 1 base and V by 5 bases; bases with no gene match: 9. CDR3 sequence reads: CASSRNPGTGNTEAFF. The CDR3 nucleotides read TGTGCCAGCAGTAGGAACCCCGGGACAGGGAACACTGAAGCTTTCTTT.

This clone was seen only a few times. This chain uses TRBV7-3 with TRBJ2-5, with D possibly being TRBD2 (6 bases). Germline values: CDR1 SGHTA, CDR2 FQGTGA. The V and J ends lost 2 bases and 5 bases respectively, with 12 bases between them. This CDR3 has 14 amino acids. The CDR3 protein is CASSLGGAGETQYF. The CDR3 nucleotides are TGTGCCAGCAGCTTAGGAGGGGCGGGGGAGACCCAGTACTTC.

This clone was observed a few times. The chain couples TRBV18 to TRBJ2-1; D not certain. CDR1 and CDR2 (germline): KGHSH, LQKENI. Trimming took off 2 bases at V and 8 bases at J, with 7 bases between the two ends. There are 12 residues in the CDR3. The DNA for the CDR3 is TGTGCCAGCTCACCATCTTCGGATGAGCAGTTCTTC. Translation: CASSPSSDEQFF.

The V call is TRBV11-2, the J call TRBJ1-6, with D possibly TRBD1 on 5 matching bases. Trimming pared 5 bases from V and 7 bases from J, leaving 15 bases between. This CDR3 is 15 amino acids long. Germline lookup yields CDR1 SGHAT and CDR2 FQNNGV. CDR3 in DNA: TGTGCCAGCAGCCGCTCCAGGGCAGGGAATTCACCCCTCCACTTT. Translation gives CASSRSRAGNSPLHF.

The chain uses TRBV2 and TRBJ2-7; D perhaps matches TRBD1 (5 bases). Trimming took 7 bases from V and 4 from J, leaving 14 bases between them. CDR3 size: 13 residues. In germline, CDR1 is SNHLY, CDR2 FYNNEI. The CDR3 spells CASTKPGQYEQYF. The CDR3 bases are TGTGCCAGCACGAAGCCCGGACAATACGAGCAGTACTTC.

This clone was detected a few times. The chain carries TRBV11-2 and TRBJ2-7; D is possibly TRBD2 (5 bases). From germline, CDR1 is SGHAT and CDR2 FQNNGV. V gave up 5 bases and J gave up 0 bases, with 14 bases separating them. This CDR3 is 15 amino acids long. CDR3 sequence: CASSPRAASSYEQYF. The CDR3 region has the DNA TGTGCCAGCAGCCCGAGGGCGGCCAGCTCCTACGAGCAGTACTTC.

Comments on this clone: The sample holds other DNA sequences that translate to the same CDR3. This chain joins TRBV19 and TRBJ1-2; 8 nucleotides agree with TRBD1. The germline gives CDR1 LNHDA, CDR2 SQIVND (reference sequence). The J segment lost 4 bases and the V segment lost 4 bases, leaving 2 bases of the junction unmatched. The CDR3 runs 13 residues. This CDR3 is CASSRQGSYGYTF. The CDR3 DNA sequence: TGTGCCAGTAGTAGACAGGGGAGCTATGGCTACACCTTC.

This clone was seen just once. This sequence joins TRBV5-6 and TRBJ1-5; D might be TRBD1 (5 bases). Trimming cost V 0 bases and J 9 bases, with 16 bases left between them. The CDR3 runs to 15 residues. Germline values: CDR1 SGHDT, CDR2 YYEEEE. CDR3 sequence: CASSLAGRAELPQHF. The CDR3 coding sequence is TGTGCCAGCAGCTTGGCGGGCAGGGCGGAGTTGCCCCAGCATTTT.

V gene TRBV2 combines with J gene TRBJ2-7, with 11 positions matching TRBD2. This CDR3 has 15 residues. V dropped 6 bases and J dropped 5; count of bases not matched to a gene: 9. CDR1 SNHLY and CDR2 FYNNEI come from the germline V gene. The CDR3 DNA sequence: TGTGCCAGCAGGGCCGGGCTAGCGGGGGGTGACGAGCAGTACTTC. Residues: CASRAGLAGGDEQYF.

Note on this clone: The sample contains more than one DNA sequence encoding this CDR3. This chain's CDR3 is CATSRVAGVNSPLHF. CDR3 nucleotides: TGTGCCACCAGCAGAGTCGCAGGGGTTAATTCACCCCTCCACTTT. The chain couples TRBV15 to TRBJ1-6, with TRBD1 as a possible D gene (6 bases). The CDR3 has 15 amino acids. Germline V gene data show CDR1 as LNHNV and CDR2 as YYDKDF (reference sequence). Trimming took off 1 base at V and 6 bases at J, with 10 bases between the two ends.

This chain links TRBV6-1 with TRBJ2-1; tentatively, D is TRBD2 (5 bases). Trimming took off 2 bases at V and 8 bases at J, with 10 bases between the two ends. The CDR3 consists of 13 residues. Germline V gene lookup returns CDR1 MNHNS and CDR2 SASEGT. This chain's CDR3 is CASSELRDDEQFF. The CDR3 region has the DNA TGTGCCAGCAGTGAACTCCGGGATGATGAGCAGTTCTTC.

This clone showed up just a few times. The chain has TRBV19 and TRBJ1-5; D unresolved. Germline CDR1 and CDR2: LNHDA and SQIVND (reference sequence). The CDR3 runs to 13 residues. V was trimmed by 7 bases and J by 4 bases, leaving 11 bases between them. In nucleotides, the CDR3 is TGTGCCAGTAACCTTCGGGGAAATCAGCCCCAGCATTTT. It yields the protein CASNLRGNQPQHF.

CDR3 coding DNA: TGTGCCAGCAGCTTGGAGGGGTCGGGTGAAGCTTTCTTT. This gives the protein CASSLEGSGEAFF. This chain uses TRBV5-5 with TRBJ1-1; the D gene is possibly TRBD1 (5 bases). Germline V gene data show CDR1 as SGHKS and CDR2 as YYEKEE (reference sequence). Trimming took off 0 bases at V and 7 bases at J, with 10 bases between the two ends. The CDR3 is made up of 13 amino acids.

The chain links TRBV2 to TRBJ1-1; D is possibly TRBD1 (5 bases). Germline V CDR1 and CDR2: SNHLY, FYNNEI. The CDR3 covers 15 residues. Trimming shortened V by 7 bases and J by 1 base, and 16 bases separated the two germline ends. CDR3 DNA: TGTGCCAGCACTCCCCAGGGACTTGGGAACACTGAAGCTTTCTTT. This gives the protein CASTPQGLGNTEAFF.